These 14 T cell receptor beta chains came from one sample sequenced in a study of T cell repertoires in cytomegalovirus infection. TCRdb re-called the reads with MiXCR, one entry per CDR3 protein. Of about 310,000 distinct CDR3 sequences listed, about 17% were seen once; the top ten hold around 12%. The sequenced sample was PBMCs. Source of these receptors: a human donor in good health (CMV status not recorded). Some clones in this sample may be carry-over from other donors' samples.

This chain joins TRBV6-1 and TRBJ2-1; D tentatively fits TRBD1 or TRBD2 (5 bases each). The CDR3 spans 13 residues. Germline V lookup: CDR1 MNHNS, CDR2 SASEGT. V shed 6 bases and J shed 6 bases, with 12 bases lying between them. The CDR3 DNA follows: TGTGCCAGCAGCCACCGGGACGTCAATGAGCAGTTCTTC. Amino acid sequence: CASSHRDVNEQFF.

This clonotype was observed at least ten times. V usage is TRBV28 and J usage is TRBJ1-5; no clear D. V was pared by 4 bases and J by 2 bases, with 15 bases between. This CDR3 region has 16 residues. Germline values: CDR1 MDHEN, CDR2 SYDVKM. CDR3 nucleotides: TGTGCCAGCAGTTCCCAGCGAGGGTTGGGCAATCAGCCCCAGCATTTT. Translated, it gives CASSSQRGLGNQPQHF.

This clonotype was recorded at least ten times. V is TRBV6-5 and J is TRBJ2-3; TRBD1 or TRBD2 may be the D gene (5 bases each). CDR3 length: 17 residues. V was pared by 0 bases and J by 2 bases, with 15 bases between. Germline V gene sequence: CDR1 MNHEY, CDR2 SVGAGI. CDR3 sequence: CASSYSDPGTDTDTQYF. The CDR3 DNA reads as TGTGCCAGCAGTTACTCAGACCCAGGGACGGACACAGATACGCAGTATTTT.

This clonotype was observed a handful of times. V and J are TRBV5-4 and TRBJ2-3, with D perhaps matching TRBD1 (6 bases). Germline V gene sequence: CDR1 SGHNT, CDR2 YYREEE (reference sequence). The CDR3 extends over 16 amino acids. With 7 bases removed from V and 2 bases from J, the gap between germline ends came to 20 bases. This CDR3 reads CASPNIAGANTDTQYF. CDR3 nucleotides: TGTGCCAGCCCTAATATTGCAGGGGCCAACACAGATACGCAGTATTTT.

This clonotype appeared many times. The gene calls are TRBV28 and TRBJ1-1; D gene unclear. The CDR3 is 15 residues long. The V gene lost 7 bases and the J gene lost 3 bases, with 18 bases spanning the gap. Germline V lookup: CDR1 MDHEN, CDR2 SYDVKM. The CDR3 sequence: CASNFPLERDTEAFF. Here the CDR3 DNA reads TGTGCCAGCAATTTCCCGCTCGAGCGGGACACTGAAGCTTTCTTT.

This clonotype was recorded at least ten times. The CDR3 protein is CASSENLAKRGNEQFF. The CDR3 DNA is TGTGCCAGCAGTGAAAACCTAGCGAAAAGGGGTAATGAGCAGTTCTTC. The J gene is TRBJ2-1, the V gene TRBV25-1; D possibly corresponds to TRBD2 (6 bases). Germline assignment: CDR1 MGHDK and CDR2 SYGVNS. Trimming stripped 2 bases from V and 7 bases from J, with 18 bases between. This CDR3 has 16 residues. The whole variable domain, remainder taken from reference TRBV25-1 and TRBJ2-1, is EADIYQTPRYLVIGTGKKITLECSQTMGHDKMYWYQQDPGMELHLIHYSYGVNSTEKGDLSSESTVSRIRTEHFPLTLESARPSHTSQYLCASSENLAKRGNEQFFGPGTRLTVL.

In nucleotides, the CDR3 is TGTGCCAGCACTACTATGGGGGTCGGCGGCTACACCTTC. Translation gives CASTTMGVGGYTF. V and J are TRBV25-1 and TRBJ1-2; D may be TRBD1 (5 bases). CDR1 is MGHDK, CDR2 SYGVNS, per germline. V was trimmed by 7 bases and J by 8 bases, leaving 17 bases between them. The CDR3 totals 13 residues.

Here the CDR3 reads CASSENVVGTGGAFF. Written as DNA, the CDR3 is TGTGCCAGCAGTGAGAATGTGGTCGGTACAGGGGGAGCTTTCTTT. The rearrangement links TRBV6-1 to TRBJ1-1; 8 positions agree with TRBD1. V was clipped by 3 bases and J by 10 bases; unmatched bases: 13. Germline CDR1 is MNHNS and CDR2 is SASEGT. The CDR3 extends over 15 amino acids.

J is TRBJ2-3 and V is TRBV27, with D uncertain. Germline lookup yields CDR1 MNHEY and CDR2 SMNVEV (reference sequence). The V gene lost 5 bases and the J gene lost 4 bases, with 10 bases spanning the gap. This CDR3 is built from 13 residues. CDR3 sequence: CASSPLSPDTQYF. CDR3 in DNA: TGTGCCAGCAGTCCTCTATCCCCAGATACGCAGTATTTT.

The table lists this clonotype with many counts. CDR3 DNA: TGTGCCAGCAGCGTATTGAGGGCGGGGGAGGGCTACACCTTC. Protein sequence: CASSVLRAGEGYTF. V is TRBV12-3 or TRBV12-4 and J is TRBJ1-2; perhaps TRBD1 as D (5 bases). The V end was cut by 6 bases, the J end by 8 bases, with 19 bases between. This CDR3 contains 14 residues.

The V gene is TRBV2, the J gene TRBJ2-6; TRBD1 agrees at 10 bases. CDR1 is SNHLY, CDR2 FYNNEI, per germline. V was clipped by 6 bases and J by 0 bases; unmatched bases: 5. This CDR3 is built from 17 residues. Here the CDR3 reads CASRPGQGISGANVLTF. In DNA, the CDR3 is TGTGCCAGCAGACCGGGACAGGGGATCTCTGGGGCCAACGTCCTGACTTTC.

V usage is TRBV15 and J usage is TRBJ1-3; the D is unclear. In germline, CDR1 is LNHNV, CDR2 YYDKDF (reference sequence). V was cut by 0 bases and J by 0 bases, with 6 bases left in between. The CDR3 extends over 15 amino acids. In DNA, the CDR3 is TGTGCCACCAGCAGAGACCGGTACTCTGGAAACACCATATATTTT. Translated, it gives CATSRDRYSGNTIYF.

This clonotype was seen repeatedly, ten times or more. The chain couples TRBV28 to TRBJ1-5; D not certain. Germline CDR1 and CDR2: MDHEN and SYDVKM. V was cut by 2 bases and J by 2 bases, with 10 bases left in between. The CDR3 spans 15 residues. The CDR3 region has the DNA TGTGCCAGCAGTTTAGGGGATCCGGGCAATCAGCCCCAGCATTTT. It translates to CASSLGDPGNQPQHF.

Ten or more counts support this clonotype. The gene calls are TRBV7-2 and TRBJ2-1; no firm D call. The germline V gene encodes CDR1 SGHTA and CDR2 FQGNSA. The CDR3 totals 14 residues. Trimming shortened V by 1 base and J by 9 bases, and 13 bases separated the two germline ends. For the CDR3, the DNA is TGTGCCAGCAGCTTAGAGTGGCCCGGCAGTGAGCAGTTCTTC. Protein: CASSLEWPGSEQFF. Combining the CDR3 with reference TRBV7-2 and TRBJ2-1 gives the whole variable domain GAGVSQSPSNKVTEKGKDVELRCDPISGHTALYWYRQSLGQGLEFLIYFQGNSAPDKSGLPSDRFSAERTGGSVSTLTIQRTQQEDSAVYLCASSLEWPGSEQFFGPGTRLTVL.